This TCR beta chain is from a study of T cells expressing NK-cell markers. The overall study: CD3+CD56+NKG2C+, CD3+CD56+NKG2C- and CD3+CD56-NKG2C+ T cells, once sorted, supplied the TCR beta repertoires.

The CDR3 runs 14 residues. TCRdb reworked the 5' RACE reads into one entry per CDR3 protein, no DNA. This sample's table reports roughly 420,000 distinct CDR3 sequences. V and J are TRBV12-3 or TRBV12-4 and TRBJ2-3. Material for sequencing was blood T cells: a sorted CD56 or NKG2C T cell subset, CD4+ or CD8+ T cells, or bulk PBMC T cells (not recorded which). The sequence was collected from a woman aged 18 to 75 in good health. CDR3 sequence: CASSFRWGTDTQYF.